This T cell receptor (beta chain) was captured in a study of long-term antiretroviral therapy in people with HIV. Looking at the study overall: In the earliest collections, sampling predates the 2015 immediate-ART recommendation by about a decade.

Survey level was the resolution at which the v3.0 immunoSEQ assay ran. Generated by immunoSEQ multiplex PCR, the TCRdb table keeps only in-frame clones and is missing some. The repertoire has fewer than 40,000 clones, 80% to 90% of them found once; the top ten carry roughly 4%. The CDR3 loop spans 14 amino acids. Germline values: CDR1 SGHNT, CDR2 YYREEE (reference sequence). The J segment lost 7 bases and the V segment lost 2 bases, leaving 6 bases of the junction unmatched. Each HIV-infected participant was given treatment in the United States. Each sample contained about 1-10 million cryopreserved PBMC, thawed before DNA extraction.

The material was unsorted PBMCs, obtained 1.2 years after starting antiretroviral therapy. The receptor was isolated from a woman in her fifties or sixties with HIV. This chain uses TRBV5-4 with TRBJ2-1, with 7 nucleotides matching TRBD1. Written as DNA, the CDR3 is TGTGCCAGCAGCTTAGGCAGGGGGTCTAATGAGCAGTTCTTC. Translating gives CASSLGRGSNEQFF.